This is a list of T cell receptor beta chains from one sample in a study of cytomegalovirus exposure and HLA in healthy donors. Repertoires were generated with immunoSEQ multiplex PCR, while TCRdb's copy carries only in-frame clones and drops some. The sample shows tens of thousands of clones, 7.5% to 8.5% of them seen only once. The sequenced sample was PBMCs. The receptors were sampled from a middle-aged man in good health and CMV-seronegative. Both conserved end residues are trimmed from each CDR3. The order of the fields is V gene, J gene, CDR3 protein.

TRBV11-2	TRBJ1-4	ASSFGGLGEKLF
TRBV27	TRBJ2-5	ASSLRRGETQY
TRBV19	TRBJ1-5	ASRGQGGSQPQH
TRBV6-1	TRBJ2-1	ASRNRDSYNEQF
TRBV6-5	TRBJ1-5	ASSPTGGIRQPQH
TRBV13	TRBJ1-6	ASSRTGLINSPLH
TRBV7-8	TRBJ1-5	ASSWDRGQPQH
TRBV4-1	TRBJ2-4	ASSQWGQGNIQY
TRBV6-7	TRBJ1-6	ASTQFRDRAI
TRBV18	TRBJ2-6	ASSSGLAGGPSGSGANVLT
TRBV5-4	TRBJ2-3	ASSPRQGSDTQY
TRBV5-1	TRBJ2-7	ASSLQGATVYEQY
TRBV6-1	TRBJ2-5	ASSPGGRQETQY
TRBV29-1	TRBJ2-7	SVSHNSYEQY
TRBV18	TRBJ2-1	ASSPSANEQF
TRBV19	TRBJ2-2	ASRQGESGELF
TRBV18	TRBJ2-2	ASSPPWTGGANTGELF
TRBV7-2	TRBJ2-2	ASSASGRAPGELF
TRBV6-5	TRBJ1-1	ASSSSQGVLNTEAF
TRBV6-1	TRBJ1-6	ASSGRGKGQTNSPLH
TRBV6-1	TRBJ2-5	ASSKGTSGARETQY
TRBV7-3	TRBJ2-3	ASSLKGGPGDTQY
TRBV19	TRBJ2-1	ASSPPPGYEQF
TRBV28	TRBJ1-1	ASSGGQHNTEAF